Listed here are 18 T cell receptor beta chains from one sample, sequenced in a study of T cells after yellow fever vaccination. TCRdb re-derived calls from the 5' RACE reads in MiXCR, one entry per CDR3 protein. The profile shows 200,000 to 300,000 distinct CDR3 sequences, roughly 13% of them singletons. The specimen was CD4+ T cells sorted from PBMCs, collected 45 days after the yellow fever booster vaccination. These receptors were collected from a man aged 30 to 39 who received the YFV17D yellow fever vaccine.

This clonotype was seen a handful of times. The chain couples TRBV20-1 to TRBJ1-6; D is ambiguous. V shed 0 bases and J shed 9 bases, with 6 bases lying between them. In germline, CDR1 is DFQATT, CDR2 SNEGSKA (reference sequence). CDR3 length: 12 residues. CDR3 bases: TGCAGTGCTAGAGACGGGGTTTCACCCCTCCACTTT. It encodes CSARDGVSPLHF.

This clonotype has just a few counts. The CDR3 coding sequence is TGTGCCAGCAGATTGTACAATGAGCAGTTCTTC. The encoded protein is CASRLYNEQFF. This sequence joins TRBV6-5 and TRBJ2-1; D is undetermined. Germline V lookup: CDR1 MNHEY, CDR2 SVGAGI. The CDR3 is made up of 11 amino acids. Trimming took off 6 bases at V and 4 bases at J, with 4 bases between the two ends.

The sample holds many counts of this clonotype. This chain connects TRBV20-1 to TRBJ1-2; 10 positions agree with TRBD1. The J segment lost 3 bases and the V segment lost 3 bases, leaving 10 bases of the junction unmatched. CDR3 size: 16 residues. Germline V gene sequence: CDR1 DFQATT, CDR2 SNEGSKA (reference sequence). For the CDR3, the DNA is TGCAGTGCTAGTGTAACGGGACAGGGGCCGGACTATGGCTACACCTTC. It translates to CSASVTGQGPDYGYTF.

This clonotype was observed a handful of times. The chain joins TRBV28 to TRBJ2-5; a weak D match, TRBD2 (6 bases). The germline gives CDR1 MDHEN, CDR2 SYDVKM. There are 14 residues in the CDR3. Trimming stripped 3 bases from V and 5 bases from J, with 13 bases between. The DNA for the CDR3 is TGTGCCAGCAGTTTGGACGGGAGCTGGGAGACCCAGTACTTC. Protein: CASSLDGSWETQYF.

This clonotype was seen more than once but under ten times. V usage is TRBV29-1 and J usage is TRBJ1-1, with 7 bases aligning to TRBD1. CDR1 and CDR2 from the germline V gene are SQVTM and ANQGSEA. Trimming at V came to 7 bases and at J to 1 base, leaving 3 bases not matched to a gene. CDR3 length equals 12 residues. The CDR3 here is CSAGQANTEAFF. The CDR3 nucleotides read TGCAGCGCTGGACAGGCGAACACTGAAGCTTTCTTT.

The chain combines TRBV28 with TRBJ2-1; the match to TRBD2 covers 12 bases. Germline V gene data show CDR1 as MDHEN and CDR2 as SYDVKM. Unmatched junction bases numbered 7, after V lost 10 bases and J lost 0 bases. This CDR3 is 16 amino acids long. The DNA of the CDR3 is TGTGCCATCCTAAGACTAGCGGGGGACTCCTACAATGAGCAGTTCTTC. Translation: CAILRLAGDSYNEQFF.

This clonotype occurred a few times. The chain links TRBV6-5 to TRBJ2-3; 11 positions agree with TRBD2. The CDR3 has 14 amino acids. V lost 7 bases, J lost 4 bases, and 4 bases stayed unmatched. The germline V gene has CDR1 MNHEY and CDR2 SVGAGI. The CDR3 region has the DNA TGTGCCAGCATTAGCGGGAGGGCCTCAGATACGCAGTATTTT. Translated: CASISGRASDTQYF.

The chain uses TRBV6-5 and TRBJ2-7, with 14 nucleotides matching TRBD2. The J segment lost 6 bases and the V segment lost 4 bases, leaving 5 bases of the junction unmatched. CDR1 and CDR2 (germline): MNHEY, SVGAGI. The CDR3 totals 15 residues. The CDR3 bases are TGTGCCAGCAGTTGGGGGACTAGCGGGAGCCTCGAGCAGTACTTC. This codes for CASSWGTSGSLEQYF.

The V gene is TRBV9, the J gene TRBJ2-5, with 12 bases identical to TRBD2. With 9 bases clipped from V and 2 bases from J, the junction kept 14 bases outside the gene matches. The V gene's germline CDR1 is SGDLS and CDR2 YYNGEE. There are 17 residues in the CDR3. The CDR3 region is CAIISGGTSGLQETQYF. In DNA, the CDR3 is TGTGCCATCATAAGCGGTGGGACTAGCGGGTTGCAAGAGACCCAGTACTTC.

The chain combines TRBV7-2 with TRBJ2-5; TRBD2 matches 10 bases. The CDR3 contains 15 residues. Germline lookup yields CDR1 SGHTA and CDR2 FQGNSA. Trimming removed 5 bases from V and 4 bases from J; junction bases left unmatched: 7. This chain's CDR3 is CASSQPRTSGETQYF. The CDR3 DNA is TGTGCCAGCAGCCAACCCCGGACTAGCGGAGAGACCCAGTACTTC.

The gene calls are TRBV7-9 and TRBJ2-7; 8 nucleotides line up with TRBD2. Germline lookup yields CDR1 SEHNR and CDR2 FQNEAQ (reference sequence). The CDR3 has 14 residues. J was trimmed by 6 bases and V by 2 bases; bases with no gene match: 6. The CDR3 loop is CASSLRGLVAEQYF. The DNA of the CDR3 is TGTGCCAGCAGCTTAAGGGGACTAGTTGCCGAGCAGTACTTC. The complete variable domain, with remaining parts taken from reference TRBV7-9 and TRBJ2-7, reads DTGVSQNPRHKITKRGQNVTFRCDPISEHNRLYWYRQTLGQGPEFLTYFQNEAQLEKSRLLSDRFSAERPKGSFSTLEIQRTEQGDSAMYLCASSLRGLVAEQYFGPGTRLTVT.

Only a few counts were recorded for this clonotype. The V gene is TRBV5-4, the J gene TRBJ2-5, with D hard to call. CDR1 SGHNT and CDR2 YYREEE come from the germline V gene (reference sequence). Trimming took 4 bases from V and 2 from J, leaving 9 bases between them. The CDR3 is 13 amino acids. This chain's CDR3 is CASSPAVQETQYF. For the CDR3, the DNA is TGTGCCAGCAGCCCGGCCGTACAAGAGACCCAGTACTTC.

The genes are TRBV15 and TRBJ2-7; weak D call: TRBD1 (5 bases). V dropped 3 bases and J dropped 4 bases, with 16 bases sitting between them. Germline CDR1 is LNHNV and CDR2 is YYDKDF (reference sequence). This CDR3 comprises 15 residues. The CDR3 region has the DNA TGTGCCACCAGCAGGACCAGACAGACCGTATACGAGCAGTACTTC. It encodes CATSRTRQTVYEQYF.

This clonotype was seen a few times. The CDR3 reads CASRGHGYGYTF. The CDR3 nucleotides read TGTGCCAGCAGAGGACACGGCTATGGCTACACCTTC. V is TRBV6-5 and J is TRBJ1-2; possible D gene TRBD1, 5 bases. Germline CDR1 reads MNHEY; CDR2 reads SVGAGI. This CDR3 comprises 12 residues. Between the trimmed V and J ends, which lost 6 bases and 4 bases, there was a span of 9 bases.

The chain recombines TRBV5-3 with TRBJ1-5, with D perhaps TRBD1 (5 bases). TRBV5-3 is sorted into the ORF group, with uncertain function. The CDR3 totals 17 residues. V lost 2 bases, J lost 0 bases, and 15 bases lay in between. CDR3 sequence: CARSLKWDQLSNQPQHF. The CDR3 DNA reads TGTGCCAGAAGCTTAAAGTGGGACCAACTTAGCAATCAGCCCCAGCATTTT.

This clonotype was counted a few times. The chain carries TRBV24-1 and TRBJ2-1, with 8 bases identical to TRBD1. CDR1 is KGHDR and CDR2 is SFDVKD in the germline V gene. V lost 4 bases and J lost 8; bases outside the gene matches: 12. This CDR3 is built from 16 residues. The CDR3 DNA is TGTGCCACCAGTGACCCCGGACAGGGAGGAGGGGATGAGCAGTTCTTC. Residues: CATSDPGQGGGDEQFF.

This clonotype was recorded at least ten times. The chain combines TRBV29-1 with TRBJ1-2; no firm D call. The CDR3 length is 12 residues. Germline V gene lookup returns CDR1 SQVTM and CDR2 ANQGSEA. The germline V and J ends were trimmed by 5 bases and 1 base, with 8 bases remaining between them. The CDR3 sequence: CSVLGSNYGYTF. Written as DNA, the CDR3 is TGCAGCGTTTTAGGAAGTAACTATGGCTACACCTTC.

This clonotype was seen only a few times. This chain links TRBV12-3 or TRBV12-4 with TRBJ1-1; the match to TRBD1 covers 9 bases. CDR3 length: 12 residues. The trim removed 5 bases at V and 9 bases at J, leaving 4 bases unmatched. CDR3 in amino acids: CASSRDRGKAFF. DNA for the CDR3: TGTGCCAGCAGTCGAGACAGGGGGAAAGCTTTCTTT.